Listed here are 20 T cell receptor beta chains from one sample, sequenced in a study of beta chain features in type 1 diabetes. Study findings and constraints: Shortening that was moderate but significant affected the TCRB CDR3s of Type 1 diabetes patients in all four CD4+ subsets.

Their recognized antigens are unknown. Sequenced material consisted of expressed TCRB transcripts (all of the isolated RNA was reverse transcribed). Measured with immunoSEQ multiplex PCR; TCRdb has only the in-frame clones, and not every one. The sample lists 400,000 or so clones; 10% to 15% were seen once. Source material: naive CD4+ T cells from blood. The receptors were gathered from a young woman with type 1 diabetes.

In its sample, this clone was seen a few times. This chain's CDR3 is CSAHHTYEQYF. The CDR3 coding sequence is TGCAGTGCCCATCATACTTACGAGCAGTACTTC. The gene calls are TRBV20-1 and TRBJ2-7, with D uncertain. Germline-derived CDR1 and CDR2 are DFQATT and SNEGSKA (reference sequence). The CDR3 spans 11 residues. Trimming cost V 6 bases and J 4 bases, with 10 bases left between them.

The table lists this clone with a few counts. This chain uses TRBV30 with TRBJ2-5; TRBD2 agrees at 10 bases. This CDR3 has 16 amino acids. The germline V gene has CDR1 GTSNPN and CDR2 SVGIG (reference sequence). V dropped 1 base and J dropped 4; count of bases not matched to a gene: 9. The CDR3 is CAWSDTAGGGGETQYF. Written as DNA, the CDR3 is TGTGCCTGGAGTGATACAGCGGGAGGGGGGGGAGAGACCCAGTACTTC.

Turning to this clone: An end of the junction differs from the germline gene, which may be a read error. The gene calls are TRBV29-1 and TRBJ2-2; 7 bases are shared with TRBD1. The germline V gene has CDR1 SQVTM and CDR2 ANQGSEA. The CDR3 has 12 amino acids. CDR3 in DNA: TGCGGCGTAGGACAGGCCACCGGGGAGCTGTTTTTT. The encoded protein is CGVGQATGELFF.

This chain uses TRBV18 with TRBJ1-2, with TRBD1 as a possible D gene (6 bases). Trimming cost V 4 bases and J 6 bases, with 21 bases left between them. The CDR3 contains 16 residues. Looked up from germline, CDR1 is KGHSH and CDR2 is LQKENI. CDR3 in DNA: TGTGCCAGCTCACGACCTCTAGAGGGCAGGGGCAATGGCTACACCTTC. Translated: CASSRPLEGRGNGYTF.

This chain connects TRBV29-1 to TRBJ2-3; 9 bases line up with TRBD2. Germline CDR1 and CDR2: SQVTM and ANQGSEA. The CDR3 spans 12 residues. J gave up 5 bases and V 3 bases, and 0 bases lay outside the gene matches. CDR3 in DNA: TGCAGCGTTGAGACTAGCGGAGATACGCAGTATTTT. Amino acid sequence: CSVETSGDTQYF.

In this sample, this clone turned up a few times. V is TRBV18 and J is TRBJ1-1; no reliable D call. Germline CDR1 KGHSH, CDR2 LQKENI. The CDR3 has 13 residues. V shed 5 bases and J shed 1 base, with 8 bases lying between them. The CDR3 DNA reads TGTGCCAGCTCAGAGGGTGAGAACACTGAAGCTTTCTTT. It codes for CASSEGENTEAFF.

This clone appeared a few times. The chain joins TRBV9 to TRBJ2-3; tentative D call: TRBD2 (6 bases). The V gene lost 0 bases and the J gene lost 1 base, with 9 bases spanning the gap. Per the germline V gene, CDR1 is SGDLS and CDR2 is YYNGEE. The CDR3 is made up of 15 amino acids. CDR3 in amino acids: CASSVGGARTDTQYF. CDR3 nucleotide sequence: TGTGCCAGCAGCGTAGGCGGGGCCCGCACAGATACGCAGTATTTT.

This clone was detected a few times. The chain is built from TRBV5-1 and TRBJ2-1; possible D gene TRBD2, 6 bases. The CDR3 has 16 amino acids. Trimming cost V 0 bases and J 8 bases, with 18 bases left between them. In germline, CDR1 is SGHRS, CDR2 YFSETQ. The CDR3 loop is CASSLELRREHDEQFF. The CDR3 bases are TGCGCCAGCAGCTTGGAACTACGACGGGAGCACGATGAGCAGTTCTTC.

The table lists this clone with a few counts. The genes are TRBV7-2 and TRBJ2-5; D unclear. V was trimmed by 4 bases and J by 5 bases, leaving 5 bases between them. CDR3 length equals 11 residues. Germline V gives CDR1 SGHTA, CDR2 FQGNSA. CDR3 in amino acids: CASSWSETQYF. CDR3 coding DNA: TGTGCCAGCAGCTGGAGCGAGACCCAGTACTTC.

CDR3 in amino acids: CASSPRGVGTEAFF. CDR3 coding DNA: TGTGCCAGCAGCCCACGGGGGGTTGGCACTGAAGCTTTCTTT. This chain connects TRBV7-9 to TRBJ1-1; tentatively, D is TRBD1 (5 bases). CDR1 SEHNR and CDR2 FQNEAQ come from the germline V gene (reference sequence). The CDR3 loop spans 14 amino acids. V was trimmed by 5 bases and J by 4 bases, leaving 14 bases between them.

This clone has more than one count but fewer than ten. The chain couples TRBV5-1 to TRBJ1-5; the D gene is possibly TRBD1 (5 bases). There are 11 residues in the CDR3. V was pared by 6 bases and J by 5 bases, with 6 bases between. CDR1 is SGHRS and CDR2 is YFSETQ in the germline V gene. This CDR3 is CASKQDQPQHF. The DNA for the CDR3 is TGCGCCAGCAAACAGGATCAGCCCCAGCATTTT.

This chain uses TRBV30 with TRBJ2-1, with 11 bases lining up with TRBD2. V was pared by 0 bases and J by 8 bases, with 6 bases of the junction left unmatched. Germline-derived CDR1 and CDR2 are GTSNPN and SVGIG (reference sequence). The CDR3 totals 15 residues. The CDR3 here is CAWSVGLAGGDEQFF. In nucleotides, the CDR3 is TGTGCCTGGAGTGTAGGCCTAGCGGGAGGCGATGAGCAGTTCTTC. The full variable domain, its missing parts supplied by reference TRBV30 and TRBJ2-1, is SQTIHQWPATLVQPVGSPLSLECTVEGTSNPNLYWYRQAAGRGLQLLFYSVGIGQISSEVPQNLSASRPQDRQFILSSKKLLLSDSGFYLCAWSVGLAGGDEQFFGPGTRLTVL.

This clone occurred a few times. This rearrangement joins TRBV15 to TRBJ1-5; no clear D gene. Germline V gene sequence: CDR1 LNHNV, CDR2 YYDKDF (reference sequence). The CDR3 spans 12 residues. The V end lost 0 bases, the J end lost 13 bases, and 10 bases lay between the germline ends. This chain's CDR3 is CATSRDAGRQHF. CDR3 in DNA: TGTGCCACCAGCAGAGACGCCGGGAGGCAGCATTTT.

The chain recombines TRBV5-4 with TRBJ2-5, with 7 bases aligning to TRBD1. This CDR3 region has 15 residues. CDR1 is SGHNT, CDR2 YYREEE, per germline (reference sequence). Trimming at V came to 4 bases and at J to 0 bases, leaving 6 bases not matched to a gene. This chain's CDR3 is CASSLGTENQETQYF. The CDR3 DNA follows: TGTGCCAGCAGCCTGGGGACAGAAAACCAAGAGACCCAGTACTTC.

This clone was detected only a few times. The chain uses TRBV14 and TRBJ2-4; a weak D match, TRBD1 (5 bases). Trimming removed 4 bases from V and 1 base from J, with 11 bases in between. The CDR3 covers 15 residues. Germline values: CDR1 SGHDN, CDR2 FVKESK. DNA of the CDR3: TGTGCCAGCAGCCGATCAGGGATGGCCAAAAACATTCAGTACTTC. Translation gives CASSRSGMAKNIQYF.

A few counts support this clone. V is TRBV29-1 and J is TRBJ2-6, with 7 positions matching TRBD1. CDR3 length equals 15 residues. With 3 bases clipped from V and 4 bases from J, the junction kept 6 bases outside the gene matches. The germline V gene encodes CDR1 SQVTM and CDR2 ANQGSEA. This CDR3 reads CSVDYGTAGANVLTF. For the CDR3, the DNA is TGCAGCGTTGATTACGGGACAGCCGGGGCCAACGTCCTGACTTTC.

The gene calls are TRBV7-3 and TRBJ2-1, with D unresolved. V was clipped by 5 bases and J by 7 bases, with 12 bases between them. This CDR3 has 13 amino acids. The V gene's germline CDR1 is SGHTA and CDR2 FQGTGA. The CDR3 loop reads CASSIASGNEQFF. CDR3 nucleotide sequence: TGTGCCAGCAGCATAGCTAGTGGGAATGAGCAGTTCTTC.

This sequence joins TRBV9 and TRBJ1-4; weak D call: TRBD1 (6 bases). This CDR3 spans 16 amino acids. Germline CDR1 and CDR2: SGDLS and YYNGEE. The V end lost 0 bases, the J end lost 2 bases, and 11 bases lay between the germline ends. The CDR3 loop is CASSVGGRGTNEKLFF. CDR3 DNA: TGTGCCAGCAGCGTAGGGGGGAGGGGGACTAATGAAAAACTGTTTTTT.

This clone has only a few counts. The genes are TRBV11-2 and TRBJ1-2; 7 nucleotides match TRBD1. Germline CDR1 SGHAT, CDR2 FQNNGV. CDR3 length equals 15 residues. V shed 4 bases and J 2 bases; nucleotides not matched to a gene: 7. The CDR3 region has the DNA TGTGCCAGCAGCTCGTTAAAGGACAGGAACTATGGCTACACCTTC. This encodes CASSSLKDRNYGYTF.

The chain combines TRBV7-2 with TRBJ2-5; 7 bases agree with TRBD1. Germline loops: CDR1 SGHTA, CDR2 FQGNSA. The CDR3 extends over 11 amino acids. V shed 10 bases, J shed 10 bases, and the junction held 9 bases outside the gene matches. In nucleotides, the CDR3 is TGTGCCACGCGACAGGGTTTAGTCCAGTACTTC. This sequence encodes CATRQGLVQYF.